This T cell receptor (beta chain) was sequenced during a study of blood T cell repertoires in COVID-19. For the study at large: The cDNA or gDNA used as material had been derived from T cells, B-cell-depleted T cells, or PBMCs.

Allocation to cohorts depended on clinical history reported by the participants. TCRdb's table, derived via immunoSEQ multiplex PCR, lists solely in-frame clones and lacks some. The top ten hold around 5.8% of the sample, which has around 54,000 clones, around four fifths seen once. This clonotype originated in a woman aged 50 to 60 with acute COVID-19. The source material was PBMCs or T cells enriched from blood (not recorded which).

The CDR3 protein is CASGQGIRNTEAFF. CDR3 nucleotide sequence: TGTGCTAGTGGTCAGGGGATTCGGAACACTGAAGCTTTCTTT. The V and J genes are TRBV12-5 and TRBJ1-1; tentatively, D is TRBD1 (6 bases). V was pared by 5 bases and J by 1 base, with 11 bases between. Germline V gene data show CDR1 as LGHNT and CDR2 as FRNRAP. This CDR3 region has 14 residues.